Listed below are T cell receptor beta chains from one sample, sequenced in a study of blood T cell repertoires in COVID-19. This table comes from immunoSEQ multiplex PCR, and its TCRdb copy is limited to in-frame clones, with some not included. The sample gives over 200,000 clones, around 80% of which show up once; approximately 2.4% is in the top ten. Source material: peripheral blood. The source of these receptors is a man in his forties or fifties who had recovered from COVID-19. Each CDR3 is given with its conserved first and last residue. A D gene is named only where the DNA matches it firmly. The size entry is marked missing in some rows and otherwise reads once, few, many or a size class.

abundance: NA; j_gene: TRBJ2-1; v_gene: TRBV6-2/TRBV6-3; d_gene: NA; CDR3nt: TGTGCCAGCAGTTACCTAGGCAATGAGCAGTTCTTC; CDR3aa: CASSYLGNEQFF
abundance: few; j_gene: TRBJ1-2; v_gene: TRBV11-3; d_gene: TRBD1; CDR3nt: TGTGCCAGCAGCTTAGACCAGTGGTATGGGGACAGTCGCGTGGGTATAGGCTACACCTTC; CDR3aa: CASSLDQWYGDSRVGIGYTF
abundance: few; j_gene: TRBJ1-5; v_gene: TRBV6-5; d_gene: TRBD1; CDR3nt: TGTGCCAGCAGATTCGGACAGGGGGCAGGTCAGCCCCAGCATTTT; CDR3aa: CASRFGQGAGQPQHF
abundance: NA; j_gene: TRBJ2-3; v_gene: TRBV5-1; d_gene: NA; CDR3nt: TGCGCCAGCAGCTTGGATATTAGCGGCCCTACAGATACGCAGTATTTT; CDR3aa: CASSLDISGPTDTQYF
abundance: NA; j_gene: TRBJ1-1; v_gene: TRBV7-8; d_gene: NA; CDR3nt: TGTGCCAGCAGCTTCCCCGGGAGAGGGAGGAACACTGAAGCTTTCTTT; CDR3aa: CASSFPGRGRNTEAFF
abundance: NA; j_gene: TRBJ2-1; v_gene: TRBV27; d_gene: TRBD2; CDR3nt: TGTGCCAGCAGTTTGCGGGGGGCTAACGACAATGAGCAGTTCTTC; CDR3aa: CASSLRGANDNEQFF
abundance: NA; j_gene: TRBJ2-3; v_gene: TRBV29-1; d_gene: TRBD1; CDR3nt: TGCAGCGCCGGACAGGGGAGGACAGATACGCAGTATTTT; CDR3aa: CSAGQGRTDTQYF
abundance: many; j_gene: TRBJ2-1; v_gene: TRBV6-1; d_gene: NA; CDR3nt: TGTGCCAGCAGTGAAAGGCGGGACCTTTACAATGAGCAGTTCTTC; CDR3aa: CASSERRDLYNEQFF
abundance: many; j_gene: TRBJ1-5; v_gene: TRBV5-1; d_gene: NA; CDR3nt: TGCGCCAGCAGCTTGGGGGGGACAAGCAATCAGCCCCAGCATTTT; CDR3aa: CASSLGGTSNQPQHF
abundance: NA; j_gene: TRBJ2-3; v_gene: TRBV4-3; d_gene: TRBD1; CDR3nt: TGCGCCAGCAGCATAACAGGGGACGGCACAGATACGCAGTATTTT; CDR3aa: CASSITGDGTDTQYF
abundance: few; j_gene: TRBJ2-1; v_gene: TRBV3-1/TRBV3-2; d_gene: NA; CDR3nt: TGTGCCAGCAGCCCGCAACAAGATAGGGGTGAGCAGTTCTTC; CDR3aa: CASSPQQDRGEQFF
abundance: NA; j_gene: TRBJ2-1; v_gene: TRBV24-1; d_gene: NA; CDR3nt: TGTGCCACCAGTGATTTGCCCGGGGACTCCTACCCGAGCTCCTACAATGAGCAGTTCTTC; CDR3aa: CATSDLPGDSYPSSYNEQFF
abundance: few; j_gene: TRBJ2-2; v_gene: TRBV2; d_gene: NA; CDR3nt: TGTGCCAGCAGTGCTGGGCAGGGGTGGACCGGCGGGGAGCTGTTTTTT; CDR3aa: CASSAGQGWTGGELFF
abundance: NA; j_gene: TRBJ2-2; v_gene: TRBV7-2; d_gene: TRBD1; CDR3nt: TGTGCCAGCAGCTTAAGGCAGACAGGGTGGTCCGGGGAGCTGTTTTTT; CDR3aa: CASSLRQTGWSGELFF